The rows below give T cell receptor beta chains drawn from one sample of a study of liver allograft versus peripheral blood T cells. TCRdb reprocessed the reads with MiXCR, giving one entry per CDR3 protein. The sample includes over 9,000 distinct CDR3 sequences, around 26% of them seen just once. The receptors shown here come from a human patient who had a liver transplant. The T cells may come from the graft donor. Both conserved end residues are trimmed from each CDR3.

cdr3_length j_call v_call cdr3_aa
13 TRBJ1-3 TRBV29-1 SVEEGQGVRGTIY
11 TRBJ2-1 TRBV29-1 SGGGREVAEQF
14 TRBJ2-1 TRBV18 ASSPPSQGRYNEQF
20 TRBJ2-1 TRBV12-3/TRBV12-4 ASRPLRVLTSGEKGSYNEQF
14 TRBJ1-3 TRBV18 ASSRARGPSGNTIY
12 TRBJ1-1 TRBV19 ASSGRVDDTEAF
9 TRBJ2-1 TRBV20-1 SGTGGHEQF
16 TRBJ2-1 TRBV27 ASSLEGARTQGGHEQF
12 TRBJ2-3 TRBV7-2 ASSPGGGTDTQY
12 TRBJ1-5 TRBV6-6 ASNPLMDKQPQH
13 TRBJ1-6 TRBV16 ASSLWVTYNSPLH
14 TRBJ1-1 TRBV29-1 SVDRGLGGMNTEAF
15 TRBJ2-2 TRBV9 ASSDLRAGGVTGELF
14 TRBJ2-1 TRBV6-6 ASSDPVVAGVGEQF
17 TRBJ2-3 TRBV19 ASRGGLAGGPPFTDTQY
11 TRBJ2-3 TRBV6-2/TRBV6-3 ASSYQATDTQY
14 TRBJ1-6 TRBV6-5 ASRRTGAAYNSPLH
12 TRBJ2-7 TRBV18 ASSPRLAGDEQY
14 TRBJ2-3 TRBV6-5 ASSYYLAVGTDTQY
12 TRBJ2-4 TRBV5-6 ASSPSAAGNIQY
11 TRBJ1-2 TRBV7-2 ASSASMNYGYT
12 TRBJ2-5 TRBV20-1 SASPALIGETQY